A selection of T cell receptor beta chains follows, all from one sample in a study of regulatory T cells in long-lasting Graves disease. TCRdb reprocessed the multiplex PCR reads via MiXCR and lists one record per CDR3 protein. The sample carries about 460,000 distinct CDR3 sequences, 22% recorded once. Sequencing was performed on peripheral blood mononuclear cells (PBMCs), taken when the disease was refractory, from a patient treated with antithyroid drugs. These receptors originate from a female donor with Graves disease. Each CDR3 is given with its conserved first and last residue. The D gene is left open where the match is weak. Some rows have no size entry. The others give once, few or many, or a class for an expanded clone.

D gene	clone size	V gene	J gene	CDR3 protein	CDR3 DNA
TRBD2	few	TRBV13	TRBJ2-7	CASSLGPLQAPGTWGLAGAYEQYF	TGTGCCAGCAGCTTAGGCCCTCTACAGGCACCCGGGACATGGGGACTAGCGGGAGCCTACGAGCAGTACTTC
TRBD2	many	TRBV7-2	TRBJ2-7	CASRLAGEVNEQYF	TGTGCCAGCAGACTAGCGGGAGAGGTCAACGAGCAGTACTTC
TRBD1	NA	TRBV14	TRBJ2-5	CASSQRTGTVRETQYF	TGTGCCAGCAGCCAGCGCACCGGGACAGTCCGAGAGACCCAGTACTTC
NA	NA	TRBV18	TRBJ1-1	CASSPPGTNTEAFF	TGTGCCAGCTCACCACCCGGGACGAACACTGAAGCTTTCTTT
TRBD1	NA	TRBV7-9	TRBJ1-4	CASSLGRQGGKGEKLFF	TGTGCCAGCAGCTTAGGACGACAGGGAGGAAAAGGGGAAAAACTGTTTTTT
NA	many	TRBV4-1	TRBJ1-4	CASSQDRRQLGHGKLFF	TGCGCCAGCAGCCAAGACCGAAGACAGTTGGGGCATGGGAAACTGTTTTTT
TRBD1	many	TRBV6-1	TRBJ2-7	CASSHRTGPHEQYF	TGTGCCAGCAGTCACCGGACAGGGCCCCACGAGCAGTACTTC
TRBD1	many	TRBV7-9	TRBJ2-5	CASSLARDRGETQYF	TGTGCCAGCAGCTTAGCCCGGGACAGGGGGGAGACCCAGTACTTC
NA	many	TRBV12-3/TRBV12-4	TRBJ2-7	CASSLATGLREQYF	TGTGCCAGCAGTTTAGCGACGGGACTTAGGGAGCAGTACTTC
NA	NA	TRBV19	TRBJ2-2	CASSIEQGITGELFF	TGTGCCAGTAGTATCGAACAGGGTATTACCGGGGAGCTGTTTTTT
NA	NA	TRBV12-3/TRBV12-4	TRBJ1-1	CASSLGGSNEAFF	TGTGCCAGCAGTTTGGGAGGCAGTAATGAAGCTTTCTTT
NA	NA	TRBV4-3	TRBJ2-4	CASSQDQGQGNLVSKNIQYF	TGCGCCAGCAGCCAAGATCAAGGGCAGGGCAATTTAGTTTCCAAAAACATTCAGTACTTC
TRBD1	many	TRBV2	TRBJ1-1	CASRGQGGSTEAFF	TGTGCCAGCAGGGGACAGGGAGGATCCACTGAAGCTTTCTTT
TRBD1	many	TRBV19	TRBJ1-1	CASSNAGQARTEAFF	TGTGCCAGTAGTAATGCAGGACAGGCCAGAACCGAAGCTTTCTTT
NA	many	TRBV15	TRBJ1-1	CATSRADGNTEAFF	TGTGCCACCAGCAGAGCGGACGGCAACACTGAAGCTTTCTTT
NA	NA	TRBV18	TRBJ1-5	CASSPGGEQPQHF	TGTGCCAGCTCACCAGGAGGCGAACAGCCCCAGCATTTT
TRBD2	once	TRBV9	TRBJ2-5	CASSPSGGGAIQETQYF	TGTGCCAGCAGCCCCAGCGGGGGAGGGGCCATTCAAGAGACCCAGTACTTC
NA	NA	TRBV28	TRBJ2-1	CASSFIGLGHNEQFF	TGTGCCAGCAGTTTCATCGGGTTGGGACACAATGAGCAGTTCTTC
NA	few	TRBV3-1	TRBJ1-1	CASSHRTVVTEAFF	TGTGCCAGCAGCCATAGGACAGTCGTCACTGAAGCTTTCTTT
NA	many	TRBV18	TRBJ2-7	CASSPVSYEQYF	TGTGCCAGCTCACCCGTCTCCTACGAGCAGTACTTC
NA	many	TRBV13	TRBJ2-5	CASSFHNTGSDETQYF	TGTGCCAGCAGCTTTCACAACACAGGGTCCGACGAGACCCAGTACTTC
NA	few	TRBV30	TRBJ1-5	CAWSVPPYQPQHF	TGTGCCTGGAGTGTACCCCCGTATCAGCCCCAGCATTTT
NA	many	TRBV7-9	TRBJ1-2	CASSLGGTDYGYTF	TGTGCCAGCAGCTTAGGCGGAACCGACTATGGCTACACCTTC